A selection of T cell receptor beta chains follows, all from one sample in a study of patients and donors after allogeneic stem cell transplantation. TCRdb passed the RT-PCR reads through MiXCR, listing each CDR3 protein once. This sample has 90,000 to 130,000 distinct CDR3 sequences, with roughly 35% found just once. Sequenced material: blood, either unsorted or a sorted T cell fraction (not recorded which). The receptors were sampled from a human donor who was either an allogeneic HSCT recipient or a stem cell or donor lymphocyte infusion donor (not recorded which). It is not recorded whose cells these are; they may come from a transplant donor. Each CDR3 is given with its conserved first and last residue. Each record gives: J gene, D gene, V gene, CDR3 protein. D genes are given only for firm matches.

J gene: TRBJ2-5; D gene: NA; V gene: TRBV6-1; CDR3 protein: CASKRDTPTETQYF
J gene: TRBJ2-2; D gene: NA; V gene: TRBV28; CDR3 protein: CASRPGTAGELFF
J gene: TRBJ2-7; D gene: NA; V gene: TRBV2; CDR3 protein: CASSYEGRYEQYF
J gene: TRBJ2-3; D gene: NA; V gene: TRBV4-2; CDR3 protein: CASSQDRTSYGTDTQYF
J gene: TRBJ1-1; D gene: TRBD1; V gene: TRBV15; CDR3 protein: CATSSGNRGWTEAFF
J gene: TRBJ1-1; D gene: NA; V gene: TRBV18; CDR3 protein: CASSPWMNTEAFF
J gene: TRBJ2-1; D gene: NA; V gene: TRBV18; CDR3 protein: CASSPRRDSYNEQFF
J gene: TRBJ2-1; D gene: TRBD2; V gene: TRBV6-5; CDR3 protein: CASSYSRTREFNEQFF
J gene: TRBJ2-1; D gene: TRBD2; V gene: TRBV12-3/TRBV12-4; CDR3 protein: CASRTSGSYNEQFF
J gene: TRBJ2-4; D gene: TRBD2; V gene: TRBV5-6; CDR3 protein: CASSPGTSGSRGTKNIQYF